This entry concerns a single T cell receptor (beta chain). The antigen remains unidentified. The record originates from a study of blood T cells in healthy people across ages. Whole-study results and caveats: Expanded clonotype shifts may have been confounded, as the donors had an unknown CMV status. Whereas aged donors had fewer naive CD4+ cells, long-lived donors had more of them and higher diversity.

Germline CDR1 reads MNHEY; CDR2 reads SMNVEV (reference sequence). The V gene end was trimmed by 5 bases and the J gene end by 6 bases; junction bases not matched to a gene: 9. The CDR3 contains 16 residues. The study drew donors from healthy Caucasian individuals in Russia aged 6 to 90. Primers used in a second PCR of about 6 to 12 cycles were a sample-barcoded 5' primer and a J-beta primer mix. Each TCR beta cDNA got a 12-nucleotide random molecular identifier. TCRdb redid the calling of the 5' RACE reads with MiXCR, one entry per CDR3 protein. This table holds about a million distinct CDR3 sequences, about 53% found once.

Input material: blood. This clonotype was sampled from a woman between 55 and 75 years old in good health. The chain has TRBV27 and TRBJ2-7, with 14 bases identical to TRBD2. The CDR3 DNA reads TGTGCCAGCAGTGAGACTAGCGGGAGGGCCACAGTCGAGCAGTACTTC. Translating it yields CASSETSGRATVEQYF.